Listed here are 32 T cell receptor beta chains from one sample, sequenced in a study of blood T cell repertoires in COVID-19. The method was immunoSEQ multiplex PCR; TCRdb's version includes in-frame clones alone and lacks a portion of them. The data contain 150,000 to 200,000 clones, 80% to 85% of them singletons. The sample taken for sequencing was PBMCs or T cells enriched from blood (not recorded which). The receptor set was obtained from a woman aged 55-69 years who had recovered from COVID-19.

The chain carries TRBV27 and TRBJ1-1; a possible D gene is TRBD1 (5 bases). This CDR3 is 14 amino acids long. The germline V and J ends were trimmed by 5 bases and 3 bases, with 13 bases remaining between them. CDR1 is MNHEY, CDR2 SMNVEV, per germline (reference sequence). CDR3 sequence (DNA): TGTGCCAGCAGTGAGACAGCGCGTTACACTGAAGCTTTCTTT. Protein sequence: CASSETARYTEAFF.

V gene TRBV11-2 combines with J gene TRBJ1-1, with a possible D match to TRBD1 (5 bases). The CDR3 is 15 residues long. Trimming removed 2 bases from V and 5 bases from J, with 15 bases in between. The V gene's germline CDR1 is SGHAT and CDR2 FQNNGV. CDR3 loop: CASSLSGLGGTEAFF. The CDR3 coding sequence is TGTGCCAGCAGCTTATCAGGGTTGGGGGGGACTGAAGCTTTCTTT. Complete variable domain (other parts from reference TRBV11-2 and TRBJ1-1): EAGVAQSPRYKIIEKRQSVAFWCNPISGHATLYWYQQILGQGPKLLIQFQNNGVVDDSQLPKDRFSAERLKGVDSTLKIQPAKLEDSAVYLCASSLSGLGGTEAFFGQGTRLTVV.

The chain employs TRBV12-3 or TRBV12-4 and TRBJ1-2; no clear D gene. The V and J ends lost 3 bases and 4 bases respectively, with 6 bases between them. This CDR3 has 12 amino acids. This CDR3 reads CASSLEVYGYTF. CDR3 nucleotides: TGTGCCAGCAGTTTGGAGGTCTATGGCTACACCTTC.

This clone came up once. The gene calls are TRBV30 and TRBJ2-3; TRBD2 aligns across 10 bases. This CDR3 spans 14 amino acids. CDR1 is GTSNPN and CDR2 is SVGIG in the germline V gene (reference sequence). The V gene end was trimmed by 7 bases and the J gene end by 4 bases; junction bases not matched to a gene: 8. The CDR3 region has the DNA TGTGCCTTCGTTAGCGGGGGGATTTCAGATACGCAGTATTTT. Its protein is CAFVSGGISDTQYF.

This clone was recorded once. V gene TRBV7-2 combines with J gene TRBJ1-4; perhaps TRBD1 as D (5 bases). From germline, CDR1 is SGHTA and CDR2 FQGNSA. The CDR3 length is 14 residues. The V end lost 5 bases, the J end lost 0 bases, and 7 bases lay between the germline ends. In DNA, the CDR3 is TGTGCCAGCAGCCCGACAGCAACTAATGAAAAACTGTTTTTT. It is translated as CASSPTATNEKLFF. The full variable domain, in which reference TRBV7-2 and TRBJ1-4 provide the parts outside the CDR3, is GAGVSQSPSNKVTEKGKDVELRCDPISGHTALYWYRQSLGQGLEFLIYFQGNSAPDKSGLPSDRFSAERTGGSVSTLTIQRTQQEDSAVYLCASSPTATNEKLFFGSGTQLSVL.

CDR3 sequence (DNA): TGTGCCAGCAGTATCCTGGTTGGGGGAGGGCAGGGCTACACCTTC. Amino acids: CASSILVGGGQGYTF. V and J are TRBV2 and TRBJ1-2, with TRBD1 as a possible D gene (5 bases). There are 15 residues in the CDR3. V gave up 5 bases and J gave up 8 bases, with 21 bases separating them. Germline values: CDR1 SNHLY, CDR2 FYNNEI.

The CDR3 here is CASGASLGGEQYF. CDR3 sequence (DNA): TGTGCCAGCGGGGCTAGCCTCGGGGGCGAGCAGTACTTC. The chain has TRBV9 and TRBJ2-7; D possibly corresponds to TRBD2 (6 bases). Trimming cost V 7 bases and J 6 bases, with 17 bases left between them. The CDR3 totals 13 residues. Germline assignment: CDR1 SGDLS and CDR2 YYNGEE.

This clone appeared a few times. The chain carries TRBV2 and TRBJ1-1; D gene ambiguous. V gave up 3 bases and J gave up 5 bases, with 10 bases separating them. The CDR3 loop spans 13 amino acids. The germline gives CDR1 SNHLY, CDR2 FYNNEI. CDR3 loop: CASSDGGGTEAFF. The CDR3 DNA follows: TGTGCCAGCAGTGATGGAGGAGGGACTGAAGCTTTCTTT.

CDR3 sequence: CSVEGPTGGRNTEAFF. Written as DNA, the CDR3 is TGCAGCGTTGAAGGTCCAACAGGCGGGAGGAACACTGAAGCTTTCTTT. The chain employs TRBV29-1 and TRBJ1-1; weak D call: TRBD1 (5 bases). Looked up from germline, CDR1 is SQVTM and CDR2 is ANQGSEA. Trimming took off 1 base at V and 1 base at J, with 16 bases between the two ends. This CDR3 region has 16 residues. Complete variable domain (other parts from reference TRBV29-1 and TRBJ1-1): SAVISQKPSRDICQRGTSLTIQCQVDSQVTMMFWYRQQPGQSLTLIATANQGSEATYESGFVIDKFPISRPNLTFSTLTVSNMSPEDSSIYLCSVEGPTGGRNTEAFFGQGTRLTVV.

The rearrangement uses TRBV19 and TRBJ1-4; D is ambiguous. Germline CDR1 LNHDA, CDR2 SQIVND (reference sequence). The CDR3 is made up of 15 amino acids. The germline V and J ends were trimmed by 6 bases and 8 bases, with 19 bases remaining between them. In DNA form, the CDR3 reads TGTGCCAGTAGCCCGCTGGACGGGAAGGAGGAAAAACTGTTTTTT. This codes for CASSPLDGKEEKLFF.

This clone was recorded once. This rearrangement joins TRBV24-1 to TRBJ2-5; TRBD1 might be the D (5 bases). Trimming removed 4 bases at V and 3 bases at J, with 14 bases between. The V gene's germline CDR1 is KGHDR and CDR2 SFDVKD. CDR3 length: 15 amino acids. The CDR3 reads CATSDPTTVEETQYF. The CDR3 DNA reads TGTGCCACCAGTGACCCCACGACAGTCGAAGAGACCCAGTACTTC.

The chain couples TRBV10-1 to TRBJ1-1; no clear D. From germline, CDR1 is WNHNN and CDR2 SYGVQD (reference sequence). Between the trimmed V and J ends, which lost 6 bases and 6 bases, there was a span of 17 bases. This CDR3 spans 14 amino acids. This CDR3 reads CASRASVGSSEAFF. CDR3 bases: TGCGCCAGCAGAGCGTCCGTCGGTTCGTCTGAAGCTTTCTTT.

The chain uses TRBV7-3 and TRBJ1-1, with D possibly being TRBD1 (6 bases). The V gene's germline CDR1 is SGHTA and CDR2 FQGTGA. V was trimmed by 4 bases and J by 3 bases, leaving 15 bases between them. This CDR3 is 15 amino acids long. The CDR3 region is CASSSLGGAYTEAFF. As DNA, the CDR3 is TGTGCCAGCAGCTCCCTGGGGGGGGCGTACACTGAAGCTTTCTTT. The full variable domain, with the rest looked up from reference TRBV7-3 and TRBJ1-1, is GAGVSQTPSNKVTEKGKYVELRCDPISGHTALYWYRQSLGQGPEFLIYFQGTGAADDSGLPNDRFFAVRPEGSVSTLKIQRTERGDSAVYLCASSSLGGAYTEAFFGQGTRLTVV.

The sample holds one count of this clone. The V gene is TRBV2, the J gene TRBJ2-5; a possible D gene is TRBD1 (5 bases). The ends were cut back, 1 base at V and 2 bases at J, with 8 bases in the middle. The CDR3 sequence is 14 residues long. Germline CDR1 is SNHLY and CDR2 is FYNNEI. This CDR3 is CASSEGHRQETQYF. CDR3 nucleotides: TGTGCCAGCAGTGAAGGGCACAGGCAAGAGACCCAGTACTTC.

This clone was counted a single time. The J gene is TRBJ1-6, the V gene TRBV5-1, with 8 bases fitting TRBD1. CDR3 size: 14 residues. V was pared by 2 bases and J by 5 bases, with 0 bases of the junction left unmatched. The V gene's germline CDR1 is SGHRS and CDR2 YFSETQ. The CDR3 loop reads CASSLQGDNSPLHF. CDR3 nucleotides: TGCGCCAGCAGCTTACAGGGGGATAATTCACCCCTCCACTTT.

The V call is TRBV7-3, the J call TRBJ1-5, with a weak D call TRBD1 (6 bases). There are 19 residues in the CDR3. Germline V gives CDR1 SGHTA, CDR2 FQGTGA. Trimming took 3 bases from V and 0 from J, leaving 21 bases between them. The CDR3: CASSLNRDNSIYSNQPQHF. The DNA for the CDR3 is TGTGCCAGCAGCTTGAACCGGGACAACTCAATATATAGCAATCAGCCCCAGCATTTT.

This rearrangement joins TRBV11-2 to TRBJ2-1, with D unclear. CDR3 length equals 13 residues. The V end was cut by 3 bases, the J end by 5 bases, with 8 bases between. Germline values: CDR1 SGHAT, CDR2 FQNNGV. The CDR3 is CASSLSLNNEQFF. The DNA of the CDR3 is TGTGCCAGCAGCTTGAGCCTTAACAATGAGCAGTTCTTC.

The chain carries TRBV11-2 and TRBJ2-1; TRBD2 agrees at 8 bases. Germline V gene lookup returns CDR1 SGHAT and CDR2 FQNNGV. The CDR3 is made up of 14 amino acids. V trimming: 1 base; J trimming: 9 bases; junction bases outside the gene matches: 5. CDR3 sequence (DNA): TGTGCCAGCAGCTTAGGACTAGCGCGGGGTGAGCAGTTCTTC. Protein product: CASSLGLARGEQFF.

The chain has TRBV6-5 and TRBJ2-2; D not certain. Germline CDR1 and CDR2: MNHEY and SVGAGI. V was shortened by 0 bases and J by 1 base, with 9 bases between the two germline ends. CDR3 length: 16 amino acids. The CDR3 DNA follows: TGTGCCAGCAGTTACTCCGCAGGTCTGAACACCGGGGAGCTGTTTTTT. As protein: CASSYSAGLNTGELFF.

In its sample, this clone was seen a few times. CDR3 coding DNA: TGTGCCAGCAGCTTTCCGGGACAGGCGACTGGCGAGCAGTACTTC. It specifies CASSFPGQATGEQYF. The chain combines TRBV5-4 with TRBJ2-7; TRBD1 matches at 8 bases. The junction had 10 bases not matched to a gene; V was cut back by 2 bases and J by 6 bases. In germline, CDR1 is SGHNT, CDR2 YYREEE (reference sequence). This CDR3 region has 15 residues.

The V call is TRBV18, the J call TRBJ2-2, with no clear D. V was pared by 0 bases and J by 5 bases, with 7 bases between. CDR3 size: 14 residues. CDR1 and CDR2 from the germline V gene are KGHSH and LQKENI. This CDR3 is CASSPPGRTGELFF. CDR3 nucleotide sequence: TGTGCCAGCTCACCACCCGGTCGAACCGGGGAGCTGTTTTTT.

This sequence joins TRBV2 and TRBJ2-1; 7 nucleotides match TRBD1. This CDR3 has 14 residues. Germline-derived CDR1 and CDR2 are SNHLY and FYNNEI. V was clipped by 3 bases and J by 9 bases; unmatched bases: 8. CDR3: CASSETGRGGEQFF. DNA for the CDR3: TGTGCCAGCAGTGAGACAGGGCGCGGCGGTGAGCAGTTCTTC.

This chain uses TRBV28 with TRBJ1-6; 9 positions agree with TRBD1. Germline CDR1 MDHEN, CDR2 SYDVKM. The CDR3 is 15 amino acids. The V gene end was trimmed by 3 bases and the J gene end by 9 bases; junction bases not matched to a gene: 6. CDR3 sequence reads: CASSLQTGGSSPLHF. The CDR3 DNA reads TGTGCCAGCAGTTTGCAGACAGGGGGTAGTTCACCCCTCCACTTT.

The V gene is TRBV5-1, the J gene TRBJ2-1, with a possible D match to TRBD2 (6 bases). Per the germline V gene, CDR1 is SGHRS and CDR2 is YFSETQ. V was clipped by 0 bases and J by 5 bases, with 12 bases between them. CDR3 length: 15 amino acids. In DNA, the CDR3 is TGCGCCAGCAGCTTGGCCGGGAGATCCCACAATGAGCAGTTCTTC. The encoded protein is CASSLAGRSHNEQFF.

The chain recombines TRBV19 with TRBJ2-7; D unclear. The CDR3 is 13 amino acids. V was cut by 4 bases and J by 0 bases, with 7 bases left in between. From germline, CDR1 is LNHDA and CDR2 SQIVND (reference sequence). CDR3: CASSTVGSYEQYF. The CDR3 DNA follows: TGTGCCAGTAGTACGGTCGGCTCCTACGAGCAGTACTTC. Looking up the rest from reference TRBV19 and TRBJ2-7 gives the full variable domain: DGGITQSPKYLFRKEGQNVTLSCEQNLNHDAMYWYRQDPGQGLRLIYYSQIVNDFQKGDIAEGYSVSREKKESFPLTVTSAQKNPTAFYLCASSTVGSYEQYFGPGTRLTVT.

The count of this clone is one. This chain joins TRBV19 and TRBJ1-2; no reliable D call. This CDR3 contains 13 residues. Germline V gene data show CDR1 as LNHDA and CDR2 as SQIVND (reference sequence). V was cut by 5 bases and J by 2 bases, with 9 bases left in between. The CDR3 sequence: CASSWTGNYGYTF. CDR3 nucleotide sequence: TGTGCCAGTAGTTGGACGGGGAACTATGGCTACACCTTC.

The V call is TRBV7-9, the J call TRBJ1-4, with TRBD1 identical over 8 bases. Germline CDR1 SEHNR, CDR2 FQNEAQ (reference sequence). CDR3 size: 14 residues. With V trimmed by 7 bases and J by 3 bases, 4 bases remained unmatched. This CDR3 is CASTGTGANEKLFF. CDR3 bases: TGTGCCAGCACAGGGACAGGCGCTAATGAAAAACTGTTTTTT.

This CDR3 is CASTTGGRLTNEKLFF. The CDR3 DNA is TGTGCCAGTACCACAGGGGGCAGGTTAACTAATGAAAAACTGTTTTTT. This chain joins TRBV27 and TRBJ1-4; TRBD1 agrees at 9 bases. The CDR3 spans 16 residues. The germline gives CDR1 MNHEY, CDR2 SMNVEV (reference sequence). J lost 1 base, V lost 9 bases, and 9 bases had no gene match.

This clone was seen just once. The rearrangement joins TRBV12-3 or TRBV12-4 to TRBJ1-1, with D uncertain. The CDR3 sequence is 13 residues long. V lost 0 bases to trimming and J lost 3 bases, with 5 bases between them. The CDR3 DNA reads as TGTGCCAGCAGTTTAGCGGGCTACACTGAAGCTTTCTTT. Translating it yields CASSLAGYTEAFF.

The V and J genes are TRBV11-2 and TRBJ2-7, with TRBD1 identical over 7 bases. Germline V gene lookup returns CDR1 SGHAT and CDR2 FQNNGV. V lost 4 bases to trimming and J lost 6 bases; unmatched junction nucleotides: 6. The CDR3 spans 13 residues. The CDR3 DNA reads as TGTGCCAGCAGCTCGACAGGGATTGCCGAGCAGTACTTC. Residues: CASSSTGIAEQYF. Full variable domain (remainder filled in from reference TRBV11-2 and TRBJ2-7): EAGVAQSPRYKIIEKRQSVAFWCNPISGHATLYWYQQILGQGPKLLIQFQNNGVVDDSQLPKDRFSAERLKGVDSTLKIQPAKLEDSAVYLCASSSTGIAEQYFGPGTRLTVT.

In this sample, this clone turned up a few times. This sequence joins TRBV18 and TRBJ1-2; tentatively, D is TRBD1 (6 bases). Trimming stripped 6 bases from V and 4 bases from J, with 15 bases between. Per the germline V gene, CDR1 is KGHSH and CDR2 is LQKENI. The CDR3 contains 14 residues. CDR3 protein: CASSGQGRSYGYTF. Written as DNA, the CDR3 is TGTGCCAGCTCCGGCCAGGGGCGAAGCTATGGCTACACCTTC.

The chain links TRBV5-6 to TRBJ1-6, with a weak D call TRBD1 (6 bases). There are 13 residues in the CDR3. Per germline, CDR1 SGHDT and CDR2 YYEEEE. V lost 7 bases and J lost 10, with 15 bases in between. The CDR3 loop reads CASLAQGVSPLHF. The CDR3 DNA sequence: TGTGCCAGCCTGGCACAGGGCGTCTCACCCCTCCACTTT.